The 17 T cell receptor beta chains listed next were all sequenced from one sample in a study of T cells after yellow fever vaccination. TCRdb analysed the 5' RACE reads with MiXCR anew, one entry per CDR3 protein. Of 200,000 to 300,000 distinct CDR3 sequences listed, about 7.1% are singletons. The material was CD4+ T cells sorted from PBMCs, obtained 15 days after the yellow fever booster vaccination. The source of these receptors is a man aged 25 to 40 who received the YFV17D yellow fever vaccine.

Points on this clonotype: A read error may be the cause here, since a much bigger clone is one base away. The V and J genes are TRBV20-1 and TRBJ2-7; D is possibly TRBD2 (6 bases). Germline V gene lookup returns CDR1 DFQATT and CDR2 SNEGSKA (reference sequence). This CDR3 is 13 amino acids long. Trimming removed 5 bases from V and 2 bases from J, with 13 bases in between. In DNA, the CDR3 is TGCAGTGCTGTCTCCTGGACTACCTACGAGCAGTACTTC. It is translated as CSAVSWTTYEQYF.

The gene calls are TRBV12-3 or TRBV12-4 and TRBJ1-1; D is uncertain. The CDR3 covers 14 residues. Trimming removed 5 bases at V and 1 base at J, with 11 bases between. In DNA, the CDR3 is TGTGCCAGCAGTGCAATTGACAAGAACACTGAAGCTTTCTTT. It yields the protein CASSAIDKNTEAFF.

V and J are TRBV7-9 and TRBJ1-3; 9 positions match TRBD1. The J segment lost 2 bases and the V segment lost 6 bases, leaving 8 bases of the junction unmatched. This CDR3 comprises 16 residues. Per the germline V gene, CDR1 is SEHNR and CDR2 is FQNEAQ (reference sequence). CDR3 nucleotides: TGTGCCAGCAGACCCAAGGGACAGGGCCCTGGAAACACCATATATTTT. Encoded protein: CASRPKGQGPGNTIYF.

This clonotype appeared many times. The chain is built from TRBV27 and TRBJ2-7, with 14 bases identical to TRBD2. This CDR3 has 16 amino acids. With V trimmed by 5 bases and J by 7 bases, 10 bases remained unmatched. Germline CDR1 MNHEY, CDR2 SMNVEV (reference sequence). CDR3: CASSPGLAGVTREQYF. The CDR3 DNA is TGTGCCAGCAGTCCGGGACTAGCGGGAGTAACGAGGGAGCAGTACTTC.

This clonotype was observed a handful of times. This chain uses TRBV11-2 with TRBJ2-2; weak D call: TRBD1 (7 bases). V was pared by 2 bases and J by 5 bases, with 21 bases between. Germline V CDR1 and CDR2: SGHAT, FQNNGV. The CDR3 has 18 residues. CDR3 protein: CASSLRPRTGAGTGELFF. In nucleotides, the CDR3 is TGTGCCAGCAGCTTAAGGCCTCGGACAGGCGCGGGGACCGGGGAGCTGTTTTTT.

This clonotype has only a few counts. The rearrangement uses TRBV10-3 and TRBJ2-7; D unresolved. Per germline, CDR1 ENHRY and CDR2 SYGVKD. CDR3 size: 13 residues. Between the trimmed V and J ends, which lost 3 bases and 12 bases, there was a span of 18 bases. The CDR3 is CAISDNKVSWGYF. For the CDR3, the DNA is TGTGCCATCAGTGATAATAAAGTTTCCTGGGGGTACTTC.

CDR3 region: CASSPEGSGETQYF. CDR3 sequence (DNA): TGTGCCAGCTCACCAGAAGGTAGCGGGGAGACCCAGTACTTC. The chain links TRBV18 to TRBJ2-5; TRBD2 matches 7 bases. With 2 bases clipped from V and 5 bases from J, the junction kept 5 bases outside the gene matches. From germline, CDR1 is KGHSH and CDR2 LQKENI. This CDR3 region has 14 residues.

This clonotype was recorded at least ten times. The V call is TRBV20-1, the J call TRBJ2-2, with a possible D match to TRBD2 (5 bases). V was clipped by 6 bases and J by 5 bases, with 13 bases between them. CDR3 length: 13 residues. Germline values: CDR1 DFQATT, CDR2 SNEGSKA (reference sequence). CDR3 loop: CSAAEGLTGELFF. CDR3 bases: TGCAGTGCCGCAGAGGGTTTGACCGGGGAGCTGTTTTTT.

V and J are TRBV4-2 and TRBJ2-7; D ambiguous. Germline CDR1 reads LGHNA; CDR2 reads YNFKEQ. V dropped 0 bases and J dropped 4 bases, with 13 bases sitting between them. This CDR3 is built from 15 residues. The CDR3 bases are TGTGCCAGCAGCCAAGAATATGGGGTTAATTACGAGCAGTACTTC. It codes for CASSQEYGVNYEQYF.

Only a few counts were recorded for this clonotype. The J gene is TRBJ1-6, the V gene TRBV20-1; 7 bases are shared with TRBD1. The germline V gene encodes CDR1 DFQATT and CDR2 SNEGSKA (reference sequence). The junction had 6 bases not matched to a gene; V was cut back by 3 bases and J by 10 bases. This CDR3 spans 13 amino acids. Here the CDR3 reads CSARGTANSPLHF. The CDR3 region has the DNA TGCAGTGCTAGGGGGACAGCAAACTCACCCCTCCACTTT.

The CDR3 nucleotides are TGTGCCAGCAGCTTAAGGTTCGGGGGGCTCTACGAGCAGTACTTC. Translating it yields CASSLRFGGLYEQYF. The chain is built from TRBV7-2 and TRBJ2-7, with D tentatively TRBD2 (7 bases). V was pared by 2 bases and J by 3 bases, with 14 bases between. Germline V CDR1 and CDR2: SGHTA, FQGNSA. The CDR3 has 15 amino acids. The entire variable domain, with the rest obtained from reference TRBV7-2 and TRBJ2-7, is as follows: GAGVSQSPSNKVTEKGKDVELRCDPISGHTALYWYRQSLGQGLEFLIYFQGNSAPDKSGLPSDRFSAERTGGSVSTLTIQRTQQEDSAVYLCASSLRFGGLYEQYFGPGTRLTVT.

This clonotype has a count of ten or more. The V and J genes are TRBV28 and TRBJ2-3, with D tentatively TRBD2 (6 bases). Germline-derived CDR1 and CDR2 are MDHEN and SYDVKM. This CDR3 spans 15 amino acids. V lost 4 bases to trimming and J lost 4 bases, with 15 bases between them. The CDR3 sequence is CASSSLAPLPDTQYF. The CDR3 nucleotides are TGTGCCAGCAGTTCTCTAGCGCCTCTCCCAGATACGCAGTATTTT.

This clonotype has only a few counts. V gene TRBV5-5 combines with J gene TRBJ2-2; D may be TRBD2 (6 bases). The CDR3 contains 16 residues. Looked up from germline, CDR1 is SGHKS and CDR2 is YYEKEE (reference sequence). Trimming stripped 2 bases from V and 0 bases from J, with 11 bases between. For the CDR3, the DNA is TGTGCCAGCAGCTTTAGCGGAAGCGCGAACACCGGGGAGCTGTTTTTT. Its protein product is CASSFSGSANTGELFF.

This clonotype was found many times. The chain recombines TRBV20-1 with TRBJ2-7; the D gene is possibly TRBD1 (5 bases). V was shortened by 5 bases and J by 0 bases, with 14 bases between the two germline ends. Germline V gene lookup returns CDR1 DFQATT and CDR2 SNEGSKA (reference sequence). CDR3 length: 14 residues. CDR3 loop: CSASDRQSSYEQYF. The CDR3 nucleotides are TGCAGTGCTTCTGACAGACAAAGCTCCTACGAGCAGTACTTC.

J is TRBJ2-5 and V is TRBV3-1; a weak D match, TRBD2 (7 bases). Deletions cut 4 bases from V and 9 bases from J, with 18 bases between. Germline CDR1 reads LGHDT; CDR2 reads YNNKEL (reference sequence). The CDR3 totals 14 residues. The DNA of the CDR3 is TGTGCCAGCAGCCCAAGGGGGGGAGACGTCGCCCAGTACTTC. This sequence encodes CASSPRGGDVAQYF.

J is TRBJ2-7 and V is TRBV30, with 13 bases that match TRBD2. CDR1 is GTSNPN, CDR2 SVGIG, per germline (reference sequence). The ends lost 1 base at V and 4 bases at J; junction bases unmatched: 4. CDR3 length: 15 residues. The CDR3 region has the DNA TGTGCCTGGAGTGAACAACTAGCGGGAGGGTACGAGCAGTACTTC. The encoded protein is CAWSEQLAGGYEQYF. The full variable domain, with the rest looked up from reference TRBV30 and TRBJ2-7, is SQTIHQWPATLVQPVGSPLSLECTVEGTSNPNLYWYRQAAGRGLQLLFYSVGIGQISSEVPQNLSASRPQDRQFILSSKKLLLSDSGFYLCAWSEQLAGGYEQYFGPGTRLTVT.

A few counts support this clonotype. The rearrangement joins TRBV5-6 to TRBJ2-3; 7 nucleotides agree with TRBD2. V shed 4 bases, J shed 6 bases, and the junction held 2 bases outside the gene matches. Germline CDR1 SGHDT, CDR2 YYEEEE. CDR3 length: 12 residues. The CDR3 protein is CASSMTSDTQYF. In nucleotides, the CDR3 is TGTGCCAGCAGCATGACTAGCGATACGCAGTATTTT.